Listed below are T cell receptor beta chains from one sample, sequenced in a study of T cell responses to AZD1222 COVID-19 vaccine. Measured with immunoSEQ multiplex PCR; TCRdb has only the in-frame clones, and not every one. The sample records under 110,000 clones, 70% to 90% being singletons. Sequenced here: peripheral blood, sampled on day 0 of AZD1222 vaccination. The receptors here all came from an adult in good health. Both conserved end residues are part of each CDR3. Fields, in order: D gene, V gene, clone size, CDR3 length, J gene, CDR3 DNA, CDR3 protein. The D gene is left open where the match is weak. The listing skips clone size in some rows; elsewhere it reads once, few, many or a size class.

>.|TRBV28|.|14|TRBJ2-7
TGTGCCAGCAGTCGATCGCCGGTGAGCTACGAGCAGTACTTC
CASSRSPVSYEQYF
>.|TRBV9|.|15|TRBJ1-1
TGTGCCAGCAGCGCCCGTGATGCGGGGGACACTGAAGCTTTCTTT
CASSARDAGDTEAFF
>.|TRBV29-1|.|10|TRBJ2-7
TGCAGCGTTTTAGCCTACGAGCAGTACTTC
CSVLAYEQYF
>.|TRBV7-9|.|14|TRBJ2-3
TGTGCCAGCAGGGGGATGGGGGGACAAGATACGCAGTATTTT
CASRGMGGQDTQYF
>.|TRBV18|.|14|TRBJ1-4
TGTGCCAGCTCACCTCGGCAGACTAATGAAAAACTGTTTTTT
CASSPRQTNEKLFF
>TRBD1|TRBV6-5|.|14|TRBJ1-2
TGTGCCAGCAGTTACAGGACAGGGAGCTATGGCTACACCTTC
CASSYRTGSYGYTF
>.|TRBV5-1|.|14|TRBJ2-7
TGCGCCAGCAGCCCATCCGAGGGGCTCCACGAGCAGTACTTC
CASSPSEGLHEQYF
>.|TRBV28|.|17|TRBJ2-7
TGTGCCAGCACCCCCCTCGACACCTTTGCCCCTTCATACGAGCAGTACTTC
CASTPLDTFAPSYEQYF
>TRBD1|TRBV29-1|.|14|TRBJ2-7
TGCAGCGTTGGACCCGGGACAGGGAAAAACGAGCAGTACTTC
CSVGPGTGKNEQYF
>.|TRBV5-1|.|14|TRBJ1-2
TGCGCCAGCAGCCCAGGACAGACACACTATGGCTACACCTTC
CASSPGQTHYGYTF
>.|TRBV6-2/TRBV6-3|.|14|TRBJ1-6
TGTGCCAGCAGTTTCGACAGGAGGGGATCACCCCTCCACTTT
CASSFDRRGSPLHF
>TRBD1|TRBV27|.|15|TRBJ2-2
TGTGCCAGCCGGACAGGGCAGGGATCCACCGGGGAGCTGTTTTTT
CASRTGQGSTGELFF
>.|TRBV19|once|15|TRBJ2-3
TGTGCCAGTAGTATGACAGGTCTTCCCCTAGATACGCAGTATTTT
CASSMTGLPLDTQYF
>.|TRBV19|.|16|TRBJ2-4
TGTGCCAGTAGTATAGGGGCGGGATGGGCCAAAAACATTCAGTACTTC
CASSIGAGWAKNIQYF
>TRBD1|TRBV6-2/TRBV6-3|.|16|TRBJ1-1
TGTGCCAGCAGTTACTCGACCAGGGGGCGCGACACTGAAGCTTTCTTT
CASSYSTRGRDTEAFF
>.|TRBV6-2/TRBV6-3|.|14|TRBJ2-7
TGTGCCAGCAGTTTTTCACAGTTAACCTACGAGCAGTACTTC
CASSFSQLTYEQYF
>.|TRBV6-2/TRBV6-3|.|15|TRBJ1-5
TGTGCCAGCAGTTACTCAGGCTTTAGCAATCAGCCCCAGCATTTT
CASSYSGFSNQPQHF
>.|TRBV15|.|15|TRBJ1-5
TGTGCCACCAGCATCGACAGGTCCTTCAATCAGCCCCAGCATTTT
CATSIDRSFNQPQHF
>.|TRBV4-2|.|16|TRBJ1-4
TGTGCCAGCACCCCAGAGGTAGGGCAGCGTAATGAAAAACTGTTTTTT
CASTPEVGQRNEKLFF
>TRBD1|TRBV18|.|15|TRBJ1-4
TGTGCCAGCTCACCCGCTACAGGGGAAAATGAAAAACTGTTTTTT
CASSPATGENEKLFF
>.|TRBV14|.|13|TRBJ1-1
TGTGCCAGCAGCAGGATCCGGAATGCTGAAGCTTTCTTT
CASSRIRNAEAFF
>.|TRBV7-3|.|15|TRBJ2-1
TGTGCCAGCAGCTTAGACGTCGGAGAATACAATGAGCAGTTCTTC
CASSLDVGEYNEQFF
>TRBD1|TRBV15|.|15|TRBJ2-7
TGTGCCACCAGCTTCAGGACAGGGGTCTCCTACGAGCAGTACTTC
CATSFRTGVSYEQYF
>TRBD1|TRBV5-8|.|18|TRBJ2-6
TGTGCCAGCAGCGATTGGGTGGGACAGGGATCTGGGGCCAACGTCCTGACTTTC
CASSDWVGQGSGANVLTF
>.|TRBV9|.|17|TRBJ1-6
TGTGCCAGCAGCGTAGGAGCAACCCAGGTGGATAATTCACCCCTCCACTTT
CASSVGATQVDNSPLHF
>.|TRBV28|.|11|TRBJ2-7
TGTGCCAGCAGCAACCAATACGAGCAGTACTTC
CASSNQYEQYF
>.|TRBV5-6|.|11|TRBJ1-1
TGTGCCAGCAGCCGACTGACTGAAGCTTTCTTT
CASSRLTEAFF
>TRBD2|TRBV5-4|.|18|TRBJ2-7
TGTGCCAGCAAAATTGGGGCAGAATCTAGCGGGAGGGACTACGAGCAGTACTTC
CASKIGAESSGRDYEQYF
>TRBD2|TRBV4-3|.|16|TRBJ2-7
TGCGCCAGCAGCCAAGGGGCTAGCGGGGTTCCCTACGAGCAGTACTTC
CASSQGASGVPYEQYF
>.|TRBV7-2|.|15|TRBJ2-5
TGTGCCAGCAGCTTAGAACGAAGGGGACAAGAGACCCAGTACTTC
CASSLERRGQETQYF
>.|TRBV19|once|14|TRBJ2-4
TGTGCCAGTAGTATGGGAGGGGGCGCCGACATTCAGTACTTC
CASSMGGGADIQYF
>TRBD1|TRBV30|.|13|TRBJ1-2
TGTGCCTGGGGGGACAGGGCATTCTATGGCTACACCTTC
CAWGDRAFYGYTF
>TRBD1|TRBV3-1/TRBV3-2|.|15|TRBJ1-4
TGTGCCAGCAGCCAAGCCGGACAGGGGAATGAAAAACTGTTTTTT
CASSQAGQGNEKLFF
>.|TRBV28|.|13|TRBJ1-2
TGTGCCAGCGTCGAGGGGGGAGGCTATGGCTACACCTTC
CASVEGGGYGYTF
>.|TRBV7-2|few|14|TRBJ2-3
TGTGCCAGCAGCCTAGGGACTAGCACAGATACGCAGTATTTT
CASSLGTSTDTQYF
>TRBD1|TRBV30|.|13|TRBJ2-3
TGTGCCTGGGGACAGGGAGGATCAGATACGCAGTATTTT
CAWGQGGSDTQYF
>.|TRBV7-2|.|12|TRBJ2-3
TGTGCGGAGGGCGGTGGCACAGATACGCAGTATTTT
CAEGGGTDTQYF
>.|TRBV5-1|.|16|TRBJ1-1
TGCGCCAGCAGCCCCCGGTGGGGGGGTCGGGACACTGAAGCTTTCTTT
CASSPRWGGRDTEAFF
>TRBD2|TRBV5-1|.|16|TRBJ2-3
TGCGCCAGCAGCTTGGAAGGCGGGGGAAACACAGATACGCAGTATTTT
CASSLEGGGNTDTQYF
>TRBD2|TRBV5-6|few|16|TRBJ2-3
TGTGCCAGCAGCTTTATAGCGGGAGGGCCCACAGATACGCAGTATTTT
CASSFIAGGPTDTQYF
>TRBD1|TRBV6-2/TRBV6-3|.|17|TRBJ1-5
TGTGCCAGCAGTTACTCCCGGACAGGGGGACGCGGTCAGCCCCAGCATTTT
CASSYSRTGGRGQPQHF
>TRBD1|TRBV28|.|14|TRBJ1-2
TGTGCCAGCCGACAGACAGGGGGGGTCTATGGCTACACCTTC
CASRQTGGVYGYTF
>.|TRBV4-2|.|15|TRBJ1-1
TGTGCCAGCAGCCCCCCAGGGGCCAGGAACACTGAAGCTTTCTTT
CASSPPGARNTEAFF
>.|TRBV11-2|once|15|TRBJ2-1
TGTGCCAGCAGCTCTGGGTTGGGGCCCGGCAATGAGCAGTTCTTC
CASSSGLGPGNEQFF
>.|TRBV18|.|13|TRBJ1-1
TGTGCCAGCTCGAAGGGGTGGAACACTGAAGCTTTCTTT
CASSKGWNTEAFF